One and the same sample provided the 21 T cell receptor beta chains below, sequenced in a study of blood T cells in healthy people across ages (dated by TCRdb to 2015 to 2017). The library was built by means of 5' RACE. Sequencing took place on an Illumina HiSeq 2500. A second PCR of 7 to 11 cycles was performed with a sample-barcoded 5' primer and a J-beta primer mix. The public reads were reprocessed in TCRdb via fastp at Q25 and MiXCR, keeping in-frame beta chains. One record per CDR3 amino acid sequence lists the most common genes and DNA. This sample holds hundreds of thousands of distinct CDR3 sequences; about 20% were observed only once. The ten most abundant clones make up around a fifth of the sample. The sample consisted of blood. The receptor source for this set is a man between 65 and 85 years old in good health.

This chain joins TRBV10-3 and TRBJ1-2; TRBD1 aligns across 8 bases. The V segment lost 10 bases and the J segment 0 bases; nucleotides outside the gene matches: 10. There are 15 residues in the CDR3. Germline V lookup: CDR1 ENHRY, CDR2 SYGVKD. CDR3 nucleotides: TGTGCCACGAGCCCCCAGGACAGGGCTAACTATGGCTACACCTTC. Protein product: CATSPQDRANYGYTF.

This clonotype showed up many times. J is TRBJ2-7 and V is TRBV29-1; maybe TRBD2 (6 bases). This CDR3 spans 11 amino acids. The germline V and J ends were trimmed by 5 bases and 4 bases, with 9 bases remaining between them. The V gene's germline CDR1 is SQVTM and CDR2 ANQGSEA. CDR3 sequence (DNA): TGCAGCGTTATAGGGAGGTACGAGCAGTACTTC. This translates into CSVIGRYEQYF.

This clonotype occurred a few times. The chain employs TRBV7-2 and TRBJ2-5; D is uncertain. Near its end, the DNA agrees better with TRBJ2-7, so the J call may be wrong. Germline CDR1 SGHTA, CDR2 FQGNSA. The CDR3 consists of 16 residues. CDR3: CASSLYGQPLSYEQYF. The DNA of the CDR3 is TGTGCCAGCAGCTTATACGGGCAGCCTCTCTCCTACGAGCAGTACTTC.

This clonotype was seen more than once but under ten times. This chain uses TRBV27 with TRBJ2-7; 7 bases are shared with TRBD2. The CDR3 extends over 13 amino acids. V lost 6 bases to trimming and J lost 1 base; unmatched junction nucleotides: 3. The germline V gene has CDR1 MNHEY and CDR2 SMNVEV (reference sequence). CDR3 residues: CASRRAGSYEQYV. Written as DNA, the CDR3 is TGTGCCAGCAGGAGAGCGGGGTCCTACGAGCAGTACGTC.

The chain couples TRBV18 to TRBJ1-1; D ambiguous. This CDR3 comprises 16 residues. The germline CDR1 and CDR2 sequences are KGHSH and LQKENI. V gave up 3 bases and J gave up 1 base, with 15 bases separating them. CDR3 loop: CASSPFEGLTNTEAFF. As DNA, the CDR3 is TGTGCCAGCTCACCCTTCGAAGGACTGACGAACACTGAAGCTTTCTTT. Variable domain in full (rest from reference TRBV18 and TRBJ1-1): NAGVMQNPRHLVRRRGQEARLRCSPMKGHSHVYWYRQLPEEGLKFMVYLQKENIIDESGMPKERFSAEFPKEGPSILRIQQVVRGDSAAYFCASSPFEGLTNTEAFFGQGTRLTVV.

This sequence joins TRBV20-1 and TRBJ2-7; 9 bases are a match to TRBD1. The CDR3 spans 13 residues. Germline V gene data show CDR1 as DFQATT and CDR2 as SNEGSKA (reference sequence). V gave up 1 base and J gave up 2 bases; unmatched junction bases: 0. The CDR3 loop is CSARGDRAYEQYV. Written as DNA, the CDR3 is TGCAGTGCTAGAGGGGACAGGGCCTACGAGCAGTACGTC.

This chain connects TRBV27 to TRBJ2-5, with 7 nucleotides matching TRBD2. The DNA end favors TRBJ2-1, so the J call may be wrong. The V gene's germline CDR1 is MNHEY and CDR2 SMNVEV (reference sequence). The CDR3 spans 14 residues. The CDR3 DNA reads as TGTGCCAGCAGACGCATGCGGGAGATCAATGAGCAGTTCTTC. Translation: CASRRMREINEQFF.

The chain combines TRBV5-5 with TRBJ2-3; D tentatively fits TRBD1 or TRBD2 (6 bases each). The germline CDR1 and CDR2 sequences are SGHKS and YYEKEE (reference sequence). Trimming took 0 bases from V and 6 from J, leaving 11 bases between them. The CDR3 loop spans 14 amino acids. Here the CDR3 DNA reads TGTGCCAGCAGCTTGGAGGGGGGCGCGGATACGCAGTATTTT. Translated, it gives CASSLEGGADTQYF. The full variable domain, rest sourced from reference TRBV5-5 and TRBJ2-3, is DAGVTQSPTHLIKTRGQQVTLRCSPISGHKSVSWYQQVLGQGPQFIFQYYEKEERGRGNFPDRFSARQFPNYSSELNVNALLLGDSALYLCASSLEGGADTQYFGPGTRLTVL.

This clonotype was seen a handful of times. At one boundary the junction diverges from the germline segment, which might be a read error. V gene TRBV10-3 combines with J gene TRBJ2-2; 9 bases are a match to TRBD1. CDR3 length: 15 residues. Germline lookup yields CDR1 ENHRY and CDR2 SYGVKD. CDR3 sequence: CAINAGTGHTGELLF. Here the CDR3 DNA reads TGTGCCATCAACGCCGGGACAGGGCACACCGGGGAGCTGCTTTTT.

This chain connects TRBV2 to TRBJ2-4, with D hard to call. The CDR3 has 15 residues. V was pared by 4 bases and J by 0 bases, with 10 bases between. Germline values: CDR1 SNHLY, CDR2 FYNNEI. DNA of the CDR3: TGTGCCAGCAGTGCCGTACAGATAGCCAAAAACATTCAGTACTTC. It is translated as CASSAVQIAKNIQYF.

This clonotype showed up just a few times. The V call is TRBV12-3 or TRBV12-4, the J call TRBJ2-1, with 15 bases matching TRBD2. The CDR3 is 15 amino acids. The V gene end was trimmed by 3 bases and the J gene end by 9 bases; junction bases not matched to a gene: 3. For the CDR3, the DNA is TGTGCCAGCAGTTTTAGGACTAGCGGGAGGGGTGAGCAGTTCTTC. The encoded protein is CASSFRTSGRGEQFF.

CDR3 region: CASTLGLATRGETQYF. Written as DNA, the CDR3 is TGCGCCAGCACCCTCGGACTAGCGACTAGGGGGGAGACCCAGTACTTC. The chain couples TRBV5-1 to TRBJ2-5, with 9 bases fitting TRBD2. The CDR3 totals 16 residues. CDR1 is SGHRS and CDR2 is YFSETQ in the germline V gene. V dropped 6 bases and J dropped 5; count of bases not matched to a gene: 14.

The gene calls are TRBV5-6 and TRBJ2-3; 13 bases match TRBD2. The ends lost 2 bases at V and 6 bases at J; junction bases unmatched: 9. The CDR3 covers 17 residues. Germline loops: CDR1 SGHDT, CDR2 YYEEEE. DNA for the CDR3: TGTGCCAGCAGCTTACGCATACTAGCGGGAGGGCCCGATACGCAGTATTTT. Amino acid sequence: CASSLRILAGGPDTQYF.

In its sample, this clonotype was seen once. The rearrangement links TRBV30 to TRBJ1-2, with a possible D match to TRBD1 (5 bases). Trimming removed 2 bases from V and 3 bases from J, with 13 bases in between. Germline V CDR1 and CDR2: GTSNPN, SVGIG (reference sequence). The CDR3 totals 14 residues. The CDR3 loop reads CAWSPGTSDYGYTF. DNA for the CDR3: TGTGCCTGGAGTCCCGGGACCTCGGACTATGGCTACACCTTC.

Notes on this clonotype: The junction shows a germline mismatch at one end, possibly a read error. The chain joins TRBV4-1 to TRBJ2-5; D remains unclear. The length of the CDR3 is 14 residues. In germline, CDR1 is MGHRA, CDR2 YSYEKL. CDR3 DNA: TGCGCCAGCAGCCAAGGAGTTATGTCTCGAGTGCGGCACTTC. Translation gives CASSQGVMSRVRHF.

This clonotype appeared a few times. The chain combines TRBV20-1 with TRBJ2-5; D may be TRBD2 (7 bases). The assigned J gene may be wrong: the sequence end matches TRBJ2-1 better. The CDR3 runs to 19 residues. CDR1 and CDR2 (germline): DFQATT, SNEGSKA (reference sequence). The chain's CDR3 is CSARVPLSGASGSPFEQFF. The CDR3 DNA reads as TGCAGTGCTAGAGTCCCCCTCTCGGGGGCTAGCGGATCACCATTTGAGCAGTTCTTC.

This clonotype was counted a few times. The chain employs TRBV5-1 and TRBJ2-6; no firm D call. There are 15 residues in the CDR3. Germline CDR1 reads SGHRS; CDR2 reads YFSETQ. Trimming removed 7 bases at V and 0 bases at J, with 11 bases between. CDR3 in amino acids: CASCPGGSGANVLTF. In nucleotides, the CDR3 is TGCGCCAGCTGTCCTGGTGGCTCTGGGGCCAACGTCCTGACTTTC.

This clonotype showed up just a few times. The V gene is TRBV2, the J gene TRBJ1-5, with a possible D match to TRBD1 (5 bases). Trimming pared 6 bases from V and 2 bases from J, leaving 14 bases between. This CDR3 comprises 15 residues. CDR1 and CDR2 from the germline V gene are SNHLY and FYNNEI. The CDR3 is CASRAQGLRNQPQHF. CDR3 coding DNA: TGTGCCAGCAGGGCTCAGGGCTTGCGCAATCAGCCCCAGCATTTT.

As for this clonotype: A much larger clone differs by one base, so this may be a read error. This rearrangement joins TRBV29-1 to TRBJ1-4; tentative D call: TRBD1 (6 bases). Germline CDR1 SQVTM, CDR2 ANQGSEA. The CDR3 runs to 11 residues. V was cut by 5 bases and J by 10 bases, with 11 bases left in between. As DNA, the CDR3 is TGCAGCGTTATGGGAGGGGGAAAACTGTTTTTT. Translating it yields CSVMGGGKLFF.

This clonotype was observed a handful of times. V and J are TRBV10-3 and TRBJ1-2; 8 bases fit TRBD1. Germline V gene sequence: CDR1 ENHRY, CDR2 SYGVKD. J was trimmed by 2 bases and V by 6 bases; bases with no gene match: 17. The CDR3 is 18 residues long. The CDR3 here is CAISTIAGGLISNYGYTF. The CDR3 DNA reads TGTGCCATCAGCACCATCGCAGGGGGCCTGATCTCCAACTATGGCTACACCTTC.

This clonotype appeared a few times. The chain couples TRBV6-6 to TRBJ2-5; TRBD2 aligns across 7 bases. CDR3 length equals 15 residues. With V trimmed by 2 bases and J by 3 bases, 6 bases remained unmatched. Germline V gene sequence: CDR1 MNHNY, CDR2 SVGAGI (reference sequence). The chain's CDR3 is CASSYRLAGEETQYF. The CDR3 DNA sequence: TGTGCCAGCAGTTACCGATTGGCGGGAGAAGAGACCCAGTACTTC.